What follows is one TCR beta chain and its context. The CDR3 is made up of 14 amino acids. CDR1 and CDR2 (germline): MNHEY, SMNVEV (reference sequence). With 5 bases removed from V and 5 bases from J, the gap between germline ends came to 15 bases. The entry originates in a study of blood T cell repertoires in COVID-19. Overall study: Specimens from acute and convalescent COVID-19 originated in the United States, Italy and Spain. In each case, the material was cDNA or gDNA derived from T cells, B-cell-depleted T cells, or PBMCs.

In the original workflow: The authors estimated nucleated cell counts from reference gene primer amplification. Assay used: immunoSEQ multiplex PCR; TCRdb lists only in-frame clones, some missing. V, J and clone size are those of that table, while D and trimming were read from the DNA. The sample has about 69,000 clones; roughly 89% are singletons. The source of this sequence is a middle-aged man with acute or convalescent COVID-19. The V and J genes are TRBV27 and TRBJ1-2; D gene ambiguous. Sequencing was carried out using peripheral blood. CDR3 in amino acids: CASSTSPRYYGYTF. The CDR3 DNA sequence: TGTGCCAGCAGTACGAGTCCCCGATATTATGGCTACACCTTC.